This is a list of T cell receptor beta chains from one sample in a study of CD8 T cells in ankylosing spondylitis. TCRdb analysed the 5' RACE reads with MiXCR anew, one entry per CDR3 protein. Among about 250,000 distinct CDR3 sequences listed, over 9.5% were seen once. Material for sequencing was blood, either unsorted or a sorted T cell fraction (not recorded which). Receptors originate from a male donor with ankylosing spondylitis or in good health (not recorded which). CDR3s include the opening cysteine and the closing phenylalanine or tryptophan. The order of the fields is V gene, J gene, D gene, clone size, CDR3 DNA, CDR3 protein. D genes are given only for firm matches. Clone size is stated in some rows and not others, as once, few, many or a class when expanded.

v_gene: TRBV6-1
j_gene: TRBJ1-1
d_gene: -
abundance: many
CDR3nt: TGTGCCAGCAGTGAAGTAGGGGTAAACACTGAAGCTTTCTTT
CDR3aa: CASSEVGVNTEAFF

v_gene: TRBV5-1
j_gene: TRBJ1-2
d_gene: -
abundance: many
CDR3nt: TGCGCCAGCAGTCATGGAGCTAACTATGGCTACACCTTC
CDR3aa: CASSHGANYGYTF

v_gene: TRBV5-1
j_gene: TRBJ2-5
d_gene: TRBD1
abundance: few
CDR3nt: TGCGCCAGCAGCTCGGGACAGGAGGTCGGGGAGACCCAGTACTTC
CDR3aa: CASSSGQEVGETQYF

v_gene: TRBV4-2
j_gene: TRBJ2-7
d_gene: -
abundance: -
CDR3nt: TGTGCCAGCAGCCAAGTCAGCGGAGGACTGCTTTCCTACGAGCAGTACTTC
CDR3aa: CASSQVSGGLLSYEQYF

v_gene: TRBV12-3/TRBV12-4
j_gene: TRBJ2-7
d_gene: TRBD1
abundance: many
CDR3nt: TGTGCCAGCAGTTTAAACAGGGGGCCCTACGAGCAGTACTTC
CDR3aa: CASSLNRGPYEQYF

v_gene: TRBV12-3/TRBV12-4
j_gene: TRBJ1-4
d_gene: -
abundance: -
CDR3nt: TGTGCCAGCAGCCTATCACAGAGGGCTAATGAAAAACTGTTTTTT
CDR3aa: CASSLSQRANEKLFF

v_gene: TRBV2
j_gene: TRBJ1-4
d_gene: -
abundance: many
CDR3nt: TGTGCCAGCAGTGACAGGGTTAATGAAAAACTGTTTTTT
CDR3aa: CASSDRVNEKLFF

v_gene: TRBV3-1
j_gene: TRBJ1-1
d_gene: -
abundance: many
CDR3nt: TGTGCCAGCAGCCAAGATAGGGCGGTTCGGGGAGGAGGCACTGAAGCTTTCTTT
CDR3aa: CASSQDRAVRGGGTEAFF

v_gene: TRBV3-1
j_gene: TRBJ2-3
d_gene: -
abundance: -
CDR3nt: TGTGCCAGCAGCCAAGGCCCGATATCGGATACGCAGTATTTT
CDR3aa: CASSQGPISDTQYF

v_gene: TRBV5-5
j_gene: TRBJ1-2
d_gene: -
abundance: -
CDR3nt: TGTGCCAGCAGCGAAGAGGGCTATGGCTACACCTTC
CDR3aa: CASSEEGYGYTF

v_gene: TRBV5-1
j_gene: TRBJ1-5
d_gene: -
abundance: many
CDR3nt: TGCGCCAGCAGCTTCGAGGGTCAGCCCCAGCATTTT
CDR3aa: CASSFEGQPQHF

v_gene: TRBV20-1
j_gene: TRBJ2-7
d_gene: -
abundance: many
CDR3nt: TGCAGTGCTAGAGTACCCAAAGGGGCCCCGGGCGAGCAGTACTTC
CDR3aa: CSARVPKGAPGEQYF